This entry lists 30 T cell receptor beta chains sequenced from one sample in a study of control samples from healthy donors and cancer patients. Data came from immunoSEQ multiplex PCR; TCRdb stores just in-frame clones and leaves some out. The repertoire includes around 95,000 clones, roughly 80% of them detected once, and roughly 19% sits in the top ten. The sample comprised blood. All receptors derive from a man aged 25-45 years in good health.

This clone has a handful of counts. The chain links TRBV11-1 to TRBJ2-3, with D possibly TRBD2 on 7 matching bases. The CDR3 is made up of 16 amino acids. Germline V lookup: CDR1 SGHAT, CDR2 FQDESV (reference sequence). Trimming cost V 8 bases and J 2 bases, with 20 bases left between them. CDR3 in DNA: TGTGCCAGCGGGCCTGGGGGGGCGCTTTCCACAGATACGCAGTATTTT. It is translated as CASGPGGALSTDTQYF.

This clone was recorded once. The rearrangement uses TRBV19 and TRBJ2-1; TRBD1 matches at 7 bases. V was clipped by 1 base and J by 6 bases; unmatched bases: 9. The CDR3 has 16 amino acids. CDR1 LNHDA and CDR2 SQIVND come from the germline V gene (reference sequence). CDR3 amino acids: CASSIGDSHDFNEQFF. In nucleotides, the CDR3 is TGTGCCAGTAGTATAGGGGACAGCCATGACTTCAATGAGCAGTTCTTC.

V is TRBV5-1 and J is TRBJ2-7; TRBD1 agrees at 12 bases. The CDR3 is made up of 17 amino acids. J lost 6 bases, V lost 3 bases, and 13 bases had no gene match. Looked up from germline, CDR1 is SGHRS and CDR2 is YFSETQ. The DNA of the CDR3 is TGCGCCAGCAGCTCCCGTGTTTGGGGGACAGGGGGCGCCGAGCAGTACTTC. Its protein product is CASSSRVWGTGGAEQYF.

This sequence joins TRBV3-1 (or the pseudogene TRBV3-2) and TRBJ1-5; D ambiguous. Trimming cost V 4 bases and J 0 bases, with 7 bases left between them. The CDR3 has 14 amino acids. Germline V lookup: CDR1 LGHDT, CDR2 YNNKEL (reference sequence). The CDR3 region is CASSPDNSNQPQHF. The DNA for the CDR3 is TGTGCCAGCAGCCCCGACAATAGCAATCAGCCCCAGCATTTT.

This clone was observed many times. The chain links TRBV30 to TRBJ1-1; 11 bases are shared with TRBD1. V trimming: 0 bases; J trimming: 5 bases; junction bases outside the gene matches: 5. Per the germline V gene, CDR1 is GTSNPN and CDR2 is SVGIG (reference sequence). This CDR3 region has 15 residues. CDR3 sequence: CAWSVDGQGATEAFF. The CDR3 DNA follows: TGTGCCTGGAGTGTAGATGGACAGGGGGCGACTGAAGCTTTCTTT.

The V gene is TRBV5-1, the J gene TRBJ1-4, with 8 bases matching TRBD1. Germline assignment: CDR1 SGHRS and CDR2 YFSETQ. The CDR3 runs 15 residues. The V and J ends lost 4 bases and 6 bases, in that order; junction bases with no gene match: 8. This chain's CDR3 is CASSVGTGGYEKLFF. The CDR3 region has the DNA TGCGCCAGCAGCGTCGGGACAGGAGGCTATGAAAAACTGTTTTTT.

The CDR3 sequence is CASRTGTSGAPSYNEQFF. The CDR3 region has the DNA TGTGCCAGCAGAACCGGGACTAGCGGGGCCCCTTCCTACAATGAGCAGTTCTTC. The chain has TRBV11-2 and TRBJ2-1; TRBD2 agrees at 13 bases. The CDR3 is made up of 18 amino acids. Germline trimming cut 6 bases from V and 1 base from J; bases unmatched to any gene: 9. The V gene's germline CDR1 is SGHAT and CDR2 FQNNGV.

The rearrangement links TRBV5-1 to TRBJ2-7; D is unclear. Germline V gene lookup returns CDR1 SGHRS and CDR2 YFSETQ. Trimming removed 5 bases at V and 7 bases at J, with 10 bases between. This CDR3 is 11 amino acids long. The CDR3 nucleotides are TGCGCCAGCAGAGAGGTGGGTGAGCAGTACTTC. Translating gives CASREVGEQYF.

DNA of the CDR3: TGTGCCAGCAGATATCTGGGGGGAATTACTGAAGCTTTCTTT. Encoded protein: CASRYLGGITEAFF. The chain employs TRBV5-5 and TRBJ1-1; tentatively, D is TRBD1 (5 bases). V lost 5 bases and J lost 5, with 16 bases in between. The CDR3 is made up of 14 amino acids. Per germline, CDR1 SGHKS and CDR2 YYEKEE (reference sequence). Together with reference TRBV5-5 and TRBJ1-1, the CDR3 gives the full variable domain: DAGVTQSPTHLIKTRGQQVTLRCSPISGHKSVSWYQQVLGQGPQFIFQYYEKEERGRGNFPDRFSARQFPNYSSELNVNALLLGDSALYLCASRYLGGITEAFFGQGTRLTVV.

This chain links TRBV28 with TRBJ2-7; a possible D gene is TRBD1 (6 bases). Trimming removed 6 bases at V and 2 bases at J, with 11 bases between. The CDR3 extends over 13 amino acids. The germline gives CDR1 MDHEN, CDR2 SYDVKM. CDR3 sequence reads: CASRPGQTYEQYF. CDR3 sequence (DNA): TGTGCCAGCAGGCCGGGACAAACCTACGAGCAGTACTTC.

The chain has TRBV19 and TRBJ2-7, with TRBD1 matching over 7 bases. Trimming cost V 4 bases and J 5 bases; bases outside gene matches: 5. CDR3 length: 13 residues. Germline V gene data show CDR1 as LNHDA and CDR2 as SQIVND (reference sequence). This chain's CDR3 is CASSTDRFDEQYF. The CDR3 DNA sequence: TGTGCCAGTAGTACGGACAGGTTTGACGAGCAGTACTTC.

This clone occurred once. The genes are TRBV3-1 (or the pseudogene TRBV3-2) and TRBJ1-2; tentative D call: TRBD1 (6 bases). Germline values: CDR1 LGHDT, CDR2 YNNKEL (reference sequence). The CDR3 is 16 amino acids. V shed 2 bases and J shed 8 bases, with 21 bases lying between them. Written as DNA, the CDR3 is TGTGCCAGCAGCCAAACGACAGGACTAGGGTCCGGAGGCTACACCTTC. Amino acid sequence: CASSQTTGLGSGGYTF.

The chain uses TRBV7-3 and TRBJ2-2, with 7 bases matching TRBD1. There are 16 residues in the CDR3. Germline trimming cut 4 bases from V and 9 bases from J; bases unmatched to any gene: 14. Germline V gene data show CDR1 as SGHTA and CDR2 as FQGTGA. This CDR3 reads CASSSSMPDRRRELFF. DNA of the CDR3: TGTGCCAGCAGCTCAAGCATGCCGGACAGGAGGAGGGAGCTGTTTTTT.

The chain combines TRBV18 with TRBJ1-2; unclear D gene. V lost 0 bases and J 0 bases, leaving 11 bases between the germline ends. The CDR3 has 16 amino acids. Germline CDR1 reads KGHSH; CDR2 reads LQKENI. The CDR3 nucleotides are TGTGCCAGCTCACCACCGACGACGGTCGCTAACTATGGCTACACCTTC. Residues: CASSPPTTVANYGYTF.

V usage is TRBV25-1 and J usage is TRBJ1-1, with 8 bases identical to TRBD1. The length of the CDR3 is 15 residues. The V segment lost 3 bases and the J segment 4 bases; nucleotides outside the gene matches: 7. Germline CDR1 and CDR2: MGHDK and SYGVNS. In DNA form, the CDR3 reads TGTGCCAGCAGTGACTTTGGGACAGGTCGCACTGAAGCTTTCTTT. Translation gives CASSDFGTGRTEAFF.

The V gene is TRBV5-8, the J gene TRBJ2-7; TRBD2 aligns across 14 bases. J was trimmed by 5 bases and V by 2 bases; bases with no gene match: 3. The germline V gene has CDR1 SGHTS and CDR2 YDEGEE. The CDR3 runs 15 residues. The CDR3 reads CASSFGLAGGDEQYF. CDR3 nucleotide sequence: TGTGCCAGCAGCTTTGGACTAGCGGGGGGAGACGAGCAGTACTTC.

This rearrangement joins TRBV18 to TRBJ1-5; D is undetermined. Germline CDR1 and CDR2: KGHSH and LQKENI. Trimming stripped 5 bases from V and 1 base from J, with 9 bases between. This CDR3 region has 14 residues. CDR3 residues: CASSFQQSNQPQHF. In DNA form, the CDR3 reads TGTGCCAGCTCATTCCAACAGAGCAATCAGCCCCAGCATTTT.

The rearrangement joins TRBV3-1 (or the pseudogene TRBV3-2) to TRBJ1-2; weak D call: TRBD1 (6 bases). Germline V CDR1 and CDR2: LGHDT, YNNKEL (reference sequence). CDR3 length equals 16 residues. Trimming shortened V by 1 base and J by 3 bases, and 15 bases separated the two germline ends. CDR3: CASSQGVGGSYYGYTF. For the CDR3, the DNA is TGTGCCAGCAGCCAAGGGGTAGGGGGTAGTTACTATGGCTACACCTTC.

J is TRBJ1-5 and V is TRBV18; D might be TRBD1 (6 bases). The CDR3 sequence is 17 residues long. Between the trimmed V and J ends, which lost 2 bases and 0 bases, there was a span of 14 bases. Looked up from germline, CDR1 is KGHSH and CDR2 is LQKENI. DNA for the CDR3: TGTGCCAGCTCACCAGGGGCCGGACAGTTTAGCAATCAGCCCCAGCATTTT. It encodes CASSPGAGQFSNQPQHF.

The chain links TRBV4-2 to TRBJ1-2, with D possibly matching TRBD1 (5 bases). In germline, CDR1 is LGHNA, CDR2 YNFKEQ. The V and J ends lost 0 bases and 0 bases respectively, with 8 bases between them. This CDR3 is built from 15 residues. CDR3 region: CASSQDRQTNYGYTF. Written as DNA, the CDR3 is TGTGCCAGCAGCCAAGATAGACAGACTAACTATGGCTACACCTTC.

A single count supports this clone. V is TRBV18 and J is TRBJ1-1; a weak D match, TRBD1 (6 bases). Trimming stripped 5 bases from V and 2 bases from J, with 12 bases between. The CDR3 has 14 amino acids. Germline CDR1 reads KGHSH; CDR2 reads LQKENI. The CDR3 reads CASSLTGFNTEAFF. CDR3 bases: TGTGCCAGCTCATTGACAGGTTTTAACACTGAAGCTTTCTTT. Based on the CDR3 plus reference TRBV18 and TRBJ1-1, the full variable domain is NAGVMQNPRHLVRRRGQEARLRCSPMKGHSHVYWYRQLPEEGLKFMVYLQKENIIDESGMPKERFSAEFPKEGPSILRIQQVVRGDSAAYFCASSLTGFNTEAFFGQGTRLTVV.

The chain links TRBV9 to TRBJ2-3, with 7 positions matching TRBD1. Germline V CDR1 and CDR2: SGDLS, YYNGEE. V shed 4 bases and J 5 bases; nucleotides not matched to a gene: 7. There are 14 residues in the CDR3. CDR3 nucleotides: TGTGCCAGCAGCACCCGACAGGGCGGAGATACGCAGTATTTT. As protein: CASSTRQGGDTQYF. The full variable domain, completed using reference TRBV9 and TRBJ2-3, is DSGVTQTPKHLITATGQRVTLRCSPRSGDLSVYWYQQSLDQGLQFLIQYYNGEERAKGNILERFSAQQFPDLHSELNLSSLELGDSALYFCASSTRQGGDTQYFGPGTRLTVL.

This clone was seen only once. J is TRBJ2-2 and V is TRBV7-8; D call uncertain. The CDR3 contains 14 residues. V gave up 5 bases and J gave up 5 bases, with 12 bases separating them. Germline CDR1 reads SGHVS; CDR2 reads FQNEAQ. CDR3 loop: CASSPVFTTGELFF. For the CDR3, the DNA is TGTGCCAGCAGCCCAGTTTTCACGACCGGGGAGCTGTTTTTT.

The chain is built from TRBV7-6 and TRBJ2-3; D tentatively reads TRBD1 or TRBD2 (5 bases each). Deletions cut 4 bases from V and 4 bases from J, with 18 bases between. Germline-derived CDR1 and CDR2 are SGHVS and FNYEAQ. The CDR3 consists of 16 residues. In nucleotides, the CDR3 is TGTGCCAGCAGCTCCTTTGGGGGACCTGCCCCAGATACGCAGTATTTT. Its translation: CASSSFGGPAPDTQYF.

The chain uses TRBV3-1 (or the pseudogene TRBV3-2) and TRBJ2-3; D ambiguous. V gave up 1 base and J gave up 0 bases, with 11 bases separating them. In germline, CDR1 is LGHDT, CDR2 YNNKEL (reference sequence). The CDR3 contains 16 residues. The CDR3 sequence: CASSQGPPTSTDTQYF. In nucleotides, the CDR3 is TGTGCCAGCAGCCAAGGACCCCCAACTAGCACAGATACGCAGTATTTT.

This chain links TRBV5-6 with TRBJ2-7, with unresolved D. The length of the CDR3 is 15 residues. Looked up from germline, CDR1 is SGHDT and CDR2 is YYEEEE. Deletions cut 0 bases from V and 0 bases from J, with 10 bases between. This CDR3 is CASSLAGVSSYEQYF. The CDR3 nucleotides are TGTGCCAGCAGCTTGGCTGGAGTCAGCTCCTACGAGCAGTACTTC.

The V and J genes are TRBV7-9 and TRBJ2-2; a possible D gene is TRBD2 (6 bases). V lost 5 bases to trimming and J lost 4 bases, with 17 bases between them. Germline CDR1 and CDR2: SEHNR and FQNEAQ (reference sequence). This CDR3 contains 16 residues. CDR3 amino acids: CASSRGLESGTGELFF. CDR3 nucleotide sequence: TGTGCCAGCAGCCGGGGACTCGAATCCGGCACCGGGGAGCTGTTTTTT.

The genes are TRBV27 and TRBJ1-5, with unresolved D. This CDR3 comprises 15 residues. The V end was cut by 1 base, the J end by 3 bases, with 10 bases between. Germline V CDR1 and CDR2: MNHEY, SMNVEV (reference sequence). The CDR3 is CASSLYLGLNQPQHF. For the CDR3, the DNA is TGTGCCAGCAGTTTATATTTAGGACTCAATCAGCCCCAGCATTTT.

This clone was counted a few times. The chain recombines TRBV4-1 with TRBJ2-3; 7 bases agree with TRBD2. The V segment lost 4 bases and the J segment 0 bases; nucleotides outside the gene matches: 16. The length of the CDR3 is 19 residues. Germline CDR1 and CDR2: MGHRA and YSYEKL. The CDR3 here is CASSPTRRLAASSTDTQYF. In nucleotides, the CDR3 is TGCGCCAGCAGCCCAACTCGTAGGCTAGCGGCCTCTAGCACAGATACGCAGTATTTT.

J is TRBJ1-2 and V is TRBV2; D unclear. Germline loops: CDR1 SNHLY, CDR2 FYNNEI. There are 13 residues in the CDR3. Trimming left V 6 bases short and J 1 base short, with 9 bases between. The CDR3 coding sequence is TGTGCCAGCAGCCCACAGATTAACTATGGCTACACCTTC. This gives the protein CASSPQINYGYTF.